This passage covers 19 T cell receptor beta chains from one sample sequenced in a study of cytomegalovirus exposure and HLA in healthy donors. The PCR employed 60 Vbeta primers together with 13 Jbeta primers. The method was immunoSEQ multiplex PCR; TCRdb's version includes in-frame clones alone and lacks a portion of them. The table has 150,000 to 200,000 clones, over 60% seen once; the top ten hold approximately 1.1%. The material sequenced was PBMCs. Source of these receptors: a woman aged 40 to 50 in good health and CMV-seronegative.

This clone has more than one count but fewer than ten. The chain employs TRBV4-3 and TRBJ1-2; possibly TRBD1 for D (5 bases). The CDR3 extends over 16 amino acids. The germline V and J ends were trimmed by 0 bases and 4 bases, with 15 bases remaining between them. Germline V gene sequence: CDR1 LGHNA, CDR2 YSLEER. This chain's CDR3 is CASSQDKGAVGYGYTF. CDR3 coding DNA: TGCGCCAGCAGCCAAGATAAAGGGGCGGTGGGCTATGGCTACACCTTC.

The rearrangement uses TRBV28 and TRBJ1-1; D is uncertain. CDR1 is MDHEN, CDR2 SYDVKM, per germline. Deletions cut 7 bases from V and 5 bases from J, with 11 bases between. The CDR3 spans 12 residues. CDR3 in amino acids: CASTIAATEAFF. DNA of the CDR3: TGTGCCAGCACCATCGCGGCGACTGAAGCTTTCTTT.

V is TRBV27 and J is TRBJ2-7; 7 nucleotides line up with TRBD2. Losses at the gene ends were 5 bases for V and 3 bases for J; bases not matched to a gene: 7. The CDR3 has 14 residues. CDR1 MNHEY and CDR2 SMNVEV come from the germline V gene (reference sequence). The CDR3 sequence is CASSPSGGIYEQYF. CDR3 bases: TGTGCCAGCAGTCCCTCCGGGGGGATCTACGAGCAGTACTTC.

The chain employs TRBV7-2 and TRBJ2-1; D gene unclear. The V end was cut by 5 bases, the J end by 8 bases, with 19 bases between. This CDR3 is 15 amino acids long. Germline V lookup: CDR1 SGHTA, CDR2 FQGNSA. The CDR3 coding sequence is TGTGCCAGCAGCCTTATGTCCAAAGCTGATTATGAGCAGTTCTTC. Translating it yields CASSLMSKADYEQFF. The full variable domain, in which reference TRBV7-2 and TRBJ2-1 provide the parts outside the CDR3, is GAGVSQSPSNKVTEKGKDVELRCDPISGHTALYWYRQSLGQGLEFLIYFQGNSAPDKSGLPSDRFSAERTGGSVSTLTIQRTQQEDSAVYLCASSLMSKADYEQFFGPGTRLTVL.

This chain uses TRBV28 with TRBJ2-1, with 7 bases lining up with TRBD2. V gave up 4 bases and J gave up 6 bases; unmatched junction bases: 9. The CDR3 is made up of 15 amino acids. The germline gives CDR1 MDHEN, CDR2 SYDVKM. CDR3 coding DNA: TGTGCCAGCAGTTCTCCCCAGCGGGGACCCAATGAGCAGTTCTTC. Translated: CASSSPQRGPNEQFF.

This rearrangement joins TRBV7-8 to TRBJ2-7; the match to TRBD1 covers 11 bases. The CDR3 has 15 amino acids. V lost 3 bases, J lost 0 bases, and 1 base stayed unmatched. Germline V gene lookup returns CDR1 SGHVS and CDR2 FQNEAQ. Written as DNA, the CDR3 is TGTGCCAGCAGCTTGGGGACAGGGGGCTCCTACGAGCAGTACGTC. Amino acids: CASSLGTGGSYEQYV.

The chain employs TRBV7-9 and TRBJ2-3, with 7 positions matching TRBD2. The CDR3 extends over 15 amino acids. Germline V gives CDR1 SEHNR, CDR2 FQNEAQ (reference sequence). Germline trimming cut 0 bases from V and 2 bases from J; bases unmatched to any gene: 2. CDR3 sequence (DNA): TGTGCCAGCAGCTTAGCTAGCGGGCTCACAGATACGCAGTATTTT. Translating it yields CASSLASGLTDTQYF.

The gene calls are TRBV7-9 and TRBJ2-1; 12 positions agree with TRBD2. The CDR3 loop spans 16 amino acids. CDR1 and CDR2 (germline): SEHNR, FQNEAQ (reference sequence). J lost 5 bases, V lost 5 bases, and 7 bases had no gene match. CDR3 amino acids: CASSTLAGGRDNEQFF. The CDR3 DNA sequence: TGTGCCAGCAGCACACTAGCGGGAGGCCGGGACAATGAGCAGTTCTTC.

This rearrangement joins TRBV28 to TRBJ2-5, with a possible D match to TRBD2 (5 bases). The CDR3 runs to 13 residues. The germline V gene has CDR1 MDHEN and CDR2 SYDVKM. Trimming pared 2 bases from V and 5 bases from J, leaving 9 bases between. This CDR3 reads CASSLVGGETQYF. The CDR3 DNA sequence: TGTGCCAGCAGTTTAGTCGGCGGGGAGACCCAGTACTTC.

V usage is TRBV5-4 and J usage is TRBJ2-5; D perhaps matches TRBD2 (5 bases). V shed 0 bases and J shed 0 bases, with 9 bases lying between them. Looked up from germline, CDR1 is SGHNT and CDR2 is YYREEE (reference sequence). The CDR3 totals 15 residues. The CDR3 DNA sequence: TGTGCCAGCAGCTTGGACGGGGTGTACCAAGAGACCCAGTACTTC. This translates into CASSLDGVYQETQYF.

This chain uses TRBV7-2 with TRBJ2-3; D remains unclear. The V gene lost 5 bases and the J gene lost 10 bases, with 16 bases spanning the gap. CDR3 length: 13 residues. Per germline, CDR1 SGHTA and CDR2 FQGNSA. The CDR3 sequence: CASSADSFGAQYF. In DNA form, the CDR3 reads TGTGCCAGCAGCGCAGACTCGTTCGGTGCGCAGTATTTT.

The count of this clone is one. DNA for the CDR3: TGTGCCAGCAGCTTAGGTTGGAGCGGAACCCCCTACGAGCAGTACGTC. Translation gives CASSLGWSGTPYEQYV. The chain uses TRBV7-2 and TRBJ2-7; tentative D call: TRBD2 (5 bases). Trimming stripped 1 base from V and 2 bases from J, with 15 bases between. This CDR3 contains 16 residues. Per the germline V gene, CDR1 is SGHTA and CDR2 is FQGNSA.

This clone occurred a few times. This sequence joins TRBV5-1 and TRBJ1-1; 7 bases agree with TRBD1. Germline assignment: CDR1 SGHRS and CDR2 YFSETQ. With V trimmed by 4 bases and J by 0 bases, 12 bases remained unmatched. The CDR3 length is 17 residues. CDR3 sequence (DNA): TGCGCCAGCAGCCCGGGACAGCAGAGCGTCATGAACACTGAAGCTTTCTTT. Translating it yields CASSPGQQSVMNTEAFF.

This clone was counted a few times. The chain uses TRBV2 and TRBJ2-5, with 11 nucleotides matching TRBD1. The end of the DNA is better explained by TRBJ2-7, so the J call may be wrong. Germline loops: CDR1 SNHLY, CDR2 FYNNEI. The CDR3 is 14 amino acids. Here the CDR3 reads CAITGTGGSYEQYF. CDR3 coding DNA: TGTGCCATTACCGGGACAGGGGGATCCTACGAGCAGTACTTC.

This clone has a handful of counts. The rearrangement uses TRBV10-3 and TRBJ1-2; the D gene is possibly TRBD1 (5 bases). The CDR3 covers 16 residues. The germline CDR1 and CDR2 sequences are ENHRY and SYGVKD. The V and J ends lost 11 bases and 6 bases respectively, with 28 bases between them. CDR3 protein: CALTDSLDSQRDGYTF. CDR3 nucleotides: TGTGCCCTCACAGATAGCCTAGACAGTCAAAGAGATGGCTACACCTTC.

The V and J genes are TRBV28 and TRBJ2-7; weak D call: TRBD1 (5 bases). The CDR3 is made up of 14 amino acids. Germline V gene sequence: CDR1 MDHEN, CDR2 SYDVKM. V was trimmed by 1 base and J by 6 bases, leaving 13 bases between them. CDR3 in amino acids: CASSLSQGSGEQYV. DNA of the CDR3: TGTGCCAGCAGTTTATCCCAGGGATCGGGCGAGCAGTACGTC.

The gene calls are TRBV7-3 and TRBJ1-1, with a possible D match to TRBD1 (6 bases). From germline, CDR1 is SGHTA and CDR2 FQGTGA. V was trimmed by 5 bases and J by 0 bases, leaving 10 bases between them. The CDR3 has 14 amino acids. The CDR3 loop is CASSPDSMNTEAFF. CDR3 in DNA: TGTGCCAGCAGCCCGGACAGTATGAACACTGAAGCTTTCTTT.

This sequence joins TRBV7-2 and TRBJ2-3; D unresolved. The V gene lost 3 bases and the J gene lost 6 bases, with 7 bases spanning the gap. CDR3 length: 12 amino acids. The germline CDR1 and CDR2 sequences are SGHTA and FQGNSA. The CDR3, as DNA: TGTGCCAGCAGCTTCCGAGCTGATACGCAGTATTTT. This codes for CASSFRADTQYF.

This clone was seen only a few times. This rearrangement joins TRBV4-3 to TRBJ1-3; perhaps TRBD1 as D (5 bases). This CDR3 has 16 amino acids. Germline V gene lookup returns CDR1 LGHNA and CDR2 YSLEER. Trimming shortened V by 0 bases and J by 8 bases, and 17 bases separated the two germline ends. The CDR3 protein is CASSQDRGRGGDTIYF. The CDR3 DNA reads as TGCGCCAGCAGCCAAGATCGGGGACGGGGGGGGGACACCATATATTTT.